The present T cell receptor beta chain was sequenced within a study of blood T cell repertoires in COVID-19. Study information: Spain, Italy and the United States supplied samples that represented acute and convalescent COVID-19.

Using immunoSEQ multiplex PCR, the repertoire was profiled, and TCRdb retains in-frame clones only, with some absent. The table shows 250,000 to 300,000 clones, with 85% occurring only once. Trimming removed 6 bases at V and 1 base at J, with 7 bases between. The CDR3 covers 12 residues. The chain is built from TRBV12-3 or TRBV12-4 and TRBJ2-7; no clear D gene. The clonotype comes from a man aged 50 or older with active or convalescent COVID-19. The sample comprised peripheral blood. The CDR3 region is CASRFQSYEQYF. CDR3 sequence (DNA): TGTGCCAGCAGATTTCAGTCCTACGAGCAGTACTTC.